The following is a T cell receptor beta chain sequence with its context. This specimen belongs to a study of blood T cell repertoires in COVID-19. Overall study context: Collection of acute and convalescent COVID-19 samples took place in the United States, Italy and Spain.

The repertoire was sequenced with immunoSEQ multiplex PCR; TCRdb's copy has only in-frame clones and lacks some. The sample lists 30,000 to 40,000 clones; 75% to 85% were seen once. The CDR3 runs 14 residues. The germline gives CDR1 MDHEN, CDR2 SYDVKM. The junction had 8 bases not matched to a gene; V was cut back by 6 bases and J by 9 bases. This TCR was recovered from a man aged 65-85 years with acute or convalescent COVID-19. The sample comprised peripheral blood. The chain employs TRBV28 and TRBJ2-1, with 10 bases that match TRBD1. This CDR3 is CASRSGTGVAEQFF. The CDR3 nucleotides read TGTGCCAGCAGGTCCGGGACAGGGGTTGCTGAGCAGTTCTTC.